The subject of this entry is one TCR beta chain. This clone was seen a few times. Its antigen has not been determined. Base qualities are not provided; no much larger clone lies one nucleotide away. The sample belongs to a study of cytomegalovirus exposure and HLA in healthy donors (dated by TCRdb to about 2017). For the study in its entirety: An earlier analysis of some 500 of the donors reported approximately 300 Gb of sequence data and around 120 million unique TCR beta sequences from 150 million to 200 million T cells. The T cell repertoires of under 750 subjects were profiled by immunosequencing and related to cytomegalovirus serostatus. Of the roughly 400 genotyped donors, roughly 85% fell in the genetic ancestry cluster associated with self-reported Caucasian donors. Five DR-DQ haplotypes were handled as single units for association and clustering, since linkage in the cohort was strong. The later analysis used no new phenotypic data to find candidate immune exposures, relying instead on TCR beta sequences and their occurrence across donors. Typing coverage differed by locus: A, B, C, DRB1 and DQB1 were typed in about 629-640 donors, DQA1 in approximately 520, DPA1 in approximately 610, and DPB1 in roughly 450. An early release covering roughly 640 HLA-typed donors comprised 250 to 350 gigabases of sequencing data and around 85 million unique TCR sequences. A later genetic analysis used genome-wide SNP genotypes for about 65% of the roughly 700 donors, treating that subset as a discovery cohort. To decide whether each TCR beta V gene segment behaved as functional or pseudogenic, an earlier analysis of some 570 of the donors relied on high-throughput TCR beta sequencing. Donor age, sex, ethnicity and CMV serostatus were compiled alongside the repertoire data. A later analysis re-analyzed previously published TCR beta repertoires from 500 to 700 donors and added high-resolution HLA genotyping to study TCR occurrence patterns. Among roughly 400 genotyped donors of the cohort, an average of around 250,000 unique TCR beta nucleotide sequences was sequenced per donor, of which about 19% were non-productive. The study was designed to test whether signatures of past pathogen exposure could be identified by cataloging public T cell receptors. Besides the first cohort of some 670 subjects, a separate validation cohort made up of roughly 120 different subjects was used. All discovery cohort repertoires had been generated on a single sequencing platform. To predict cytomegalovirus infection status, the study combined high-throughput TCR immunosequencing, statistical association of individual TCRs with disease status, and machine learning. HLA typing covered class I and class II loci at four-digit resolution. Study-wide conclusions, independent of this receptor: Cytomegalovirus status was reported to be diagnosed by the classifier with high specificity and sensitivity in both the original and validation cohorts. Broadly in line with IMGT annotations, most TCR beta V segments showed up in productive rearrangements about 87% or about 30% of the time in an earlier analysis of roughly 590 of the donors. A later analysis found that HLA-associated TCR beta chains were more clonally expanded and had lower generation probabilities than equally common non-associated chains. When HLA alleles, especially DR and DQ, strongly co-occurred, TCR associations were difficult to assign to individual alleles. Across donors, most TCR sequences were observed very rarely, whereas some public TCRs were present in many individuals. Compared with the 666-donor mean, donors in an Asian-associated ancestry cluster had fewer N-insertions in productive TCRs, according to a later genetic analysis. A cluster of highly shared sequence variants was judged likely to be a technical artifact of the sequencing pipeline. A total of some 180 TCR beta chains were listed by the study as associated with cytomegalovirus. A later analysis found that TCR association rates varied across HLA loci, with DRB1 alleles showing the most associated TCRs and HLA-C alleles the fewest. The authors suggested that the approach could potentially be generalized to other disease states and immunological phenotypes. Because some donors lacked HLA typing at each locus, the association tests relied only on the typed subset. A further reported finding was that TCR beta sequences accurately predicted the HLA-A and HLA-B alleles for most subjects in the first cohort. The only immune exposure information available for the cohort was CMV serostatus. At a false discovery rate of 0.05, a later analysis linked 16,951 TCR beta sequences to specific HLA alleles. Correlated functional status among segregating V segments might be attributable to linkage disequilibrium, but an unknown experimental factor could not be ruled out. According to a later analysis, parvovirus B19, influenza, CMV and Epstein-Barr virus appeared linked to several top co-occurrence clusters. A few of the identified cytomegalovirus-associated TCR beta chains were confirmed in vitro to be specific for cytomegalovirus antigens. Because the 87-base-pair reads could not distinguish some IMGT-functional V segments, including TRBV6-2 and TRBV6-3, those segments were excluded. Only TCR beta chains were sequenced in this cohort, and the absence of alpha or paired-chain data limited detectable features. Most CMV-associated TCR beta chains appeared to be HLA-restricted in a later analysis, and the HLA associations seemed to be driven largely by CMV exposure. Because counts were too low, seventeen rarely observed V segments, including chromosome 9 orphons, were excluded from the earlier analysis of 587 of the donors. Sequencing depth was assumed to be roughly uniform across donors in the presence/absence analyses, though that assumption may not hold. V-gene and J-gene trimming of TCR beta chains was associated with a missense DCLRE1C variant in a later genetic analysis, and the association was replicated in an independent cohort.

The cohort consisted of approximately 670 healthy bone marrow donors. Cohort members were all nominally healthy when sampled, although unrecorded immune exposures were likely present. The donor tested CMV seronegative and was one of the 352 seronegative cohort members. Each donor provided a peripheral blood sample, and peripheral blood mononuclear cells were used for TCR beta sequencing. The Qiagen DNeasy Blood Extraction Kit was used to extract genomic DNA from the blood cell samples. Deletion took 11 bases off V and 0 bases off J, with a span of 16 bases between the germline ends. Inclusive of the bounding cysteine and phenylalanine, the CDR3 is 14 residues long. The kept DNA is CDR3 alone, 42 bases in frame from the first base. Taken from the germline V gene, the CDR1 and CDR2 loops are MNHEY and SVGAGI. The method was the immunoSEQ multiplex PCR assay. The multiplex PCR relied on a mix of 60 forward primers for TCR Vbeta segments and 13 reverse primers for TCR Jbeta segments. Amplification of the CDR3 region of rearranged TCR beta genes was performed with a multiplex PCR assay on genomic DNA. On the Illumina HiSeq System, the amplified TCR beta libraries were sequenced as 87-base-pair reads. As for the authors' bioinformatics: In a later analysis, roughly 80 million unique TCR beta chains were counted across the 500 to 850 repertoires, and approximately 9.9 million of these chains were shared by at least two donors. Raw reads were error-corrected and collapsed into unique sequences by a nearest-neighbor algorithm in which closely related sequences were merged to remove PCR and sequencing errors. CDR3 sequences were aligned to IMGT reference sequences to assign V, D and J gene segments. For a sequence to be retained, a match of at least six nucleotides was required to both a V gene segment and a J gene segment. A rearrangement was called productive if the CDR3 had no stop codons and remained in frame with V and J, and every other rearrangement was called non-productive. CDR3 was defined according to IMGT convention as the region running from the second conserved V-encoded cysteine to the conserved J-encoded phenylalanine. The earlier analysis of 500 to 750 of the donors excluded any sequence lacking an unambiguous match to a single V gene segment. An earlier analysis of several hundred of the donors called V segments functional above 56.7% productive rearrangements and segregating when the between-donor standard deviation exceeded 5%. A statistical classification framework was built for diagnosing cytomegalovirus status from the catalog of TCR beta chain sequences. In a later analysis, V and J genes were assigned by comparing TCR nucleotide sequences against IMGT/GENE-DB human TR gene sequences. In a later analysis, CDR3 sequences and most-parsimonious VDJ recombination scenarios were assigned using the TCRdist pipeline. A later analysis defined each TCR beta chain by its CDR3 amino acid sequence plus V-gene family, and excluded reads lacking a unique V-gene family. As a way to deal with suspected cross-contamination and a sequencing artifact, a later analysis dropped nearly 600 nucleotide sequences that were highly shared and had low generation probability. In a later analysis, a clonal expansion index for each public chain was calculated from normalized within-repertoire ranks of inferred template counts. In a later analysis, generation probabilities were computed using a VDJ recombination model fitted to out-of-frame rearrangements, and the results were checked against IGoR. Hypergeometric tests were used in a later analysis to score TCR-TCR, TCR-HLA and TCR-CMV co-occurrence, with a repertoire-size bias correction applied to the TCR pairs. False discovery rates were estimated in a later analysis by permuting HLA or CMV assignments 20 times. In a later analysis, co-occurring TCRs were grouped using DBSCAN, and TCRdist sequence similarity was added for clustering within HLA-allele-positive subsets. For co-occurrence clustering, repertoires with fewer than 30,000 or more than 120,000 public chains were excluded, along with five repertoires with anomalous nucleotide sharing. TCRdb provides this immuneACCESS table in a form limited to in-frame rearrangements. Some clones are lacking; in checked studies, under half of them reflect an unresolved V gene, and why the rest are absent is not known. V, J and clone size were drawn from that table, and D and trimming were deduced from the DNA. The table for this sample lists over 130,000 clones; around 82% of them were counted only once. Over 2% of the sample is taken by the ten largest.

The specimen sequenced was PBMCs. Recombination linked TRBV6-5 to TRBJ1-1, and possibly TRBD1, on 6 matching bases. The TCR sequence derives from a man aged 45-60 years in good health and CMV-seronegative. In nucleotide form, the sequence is TGTGCCTGCCGGGCGGGGGGCCTGAACACTGAAGCTTTCTTT. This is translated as CACRAGGLNTEAFF.